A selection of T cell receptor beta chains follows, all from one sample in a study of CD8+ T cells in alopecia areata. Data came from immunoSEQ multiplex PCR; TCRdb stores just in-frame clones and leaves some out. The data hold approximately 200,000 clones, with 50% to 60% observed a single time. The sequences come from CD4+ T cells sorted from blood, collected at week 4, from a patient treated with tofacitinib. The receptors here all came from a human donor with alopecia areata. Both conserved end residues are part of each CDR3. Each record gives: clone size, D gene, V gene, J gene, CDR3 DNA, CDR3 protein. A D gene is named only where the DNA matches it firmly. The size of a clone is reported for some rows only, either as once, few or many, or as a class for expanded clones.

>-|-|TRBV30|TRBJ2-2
TGTGCCTGGAATGGAGGGTGGGACACCGGGGAGCTGTTTTTT
CAWNGGWDTGELFF
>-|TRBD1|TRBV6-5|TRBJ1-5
TGTGCCAGCAGTGGGACAGCCAATCAGCCCCAGCATTTT
CASSGTANQPQHF
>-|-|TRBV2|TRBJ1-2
TGTGCCAGCAGGGGCGACGGGGACTATGGCTACACCTTC
CASRGDGDYGYTF
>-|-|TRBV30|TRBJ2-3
TGTGCCTGGAGAGGTCAGGGGATTAGCACAGATACGCAGTATTTT
CAWRGQGISTDTQYF
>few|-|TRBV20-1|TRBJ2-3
TGCAGTGCTAGAGATACGCAGTATTTT
CSARDTQYF
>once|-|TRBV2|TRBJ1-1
TGTGCCAGCAGTGGGGGTGGGAACACTGAAGCTTTCTTT
CASSGGGNTEAFF
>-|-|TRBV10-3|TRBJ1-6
TGTGCCATCAGTTCGGGTCGGGCCGTTGATTCACCCCTCCACTTT
CAISSGRAVDSPLHF
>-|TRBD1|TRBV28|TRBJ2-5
TGTGCCAGCAGTTCCACAAGGACAGGGGAAGAGACCCAGTACTTC
CASSSTRTGEETQYF
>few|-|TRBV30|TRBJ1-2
TGTGCCTGGAGTCGGGGGGCTAACTATGGCTACACCTTC
CAWSRGANYGYTF
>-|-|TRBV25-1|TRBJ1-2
TGTGCCAGCATGTCGGCTAACTATGGCTACACCTTC
CASMSANYGYTF
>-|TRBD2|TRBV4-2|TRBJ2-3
TGTGCCAGCAGCCCCGGACTTCGCCCGACTAGCGGAGATACGCAGTATTTT
CASSPGLRPTSGDTQYF
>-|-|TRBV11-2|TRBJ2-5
TGTGCCAGCAGCCTCGGACCCACTGGGGTACAAGAGACCCAGTACTTC
CASSLGPTGVQETQYF
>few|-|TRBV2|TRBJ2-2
TGTGCCAGCAGTCCCGGCCTGACCGGGGAGCTGTTTTTT
CASSPGLTGELFF
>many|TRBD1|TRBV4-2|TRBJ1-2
TGTGCCAGCAGCCAAGATCGGGTTGGACAGGGAGGGGGCTACACCTTC
CASSQDRVGQGGGYTF
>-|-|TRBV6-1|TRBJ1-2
TGTGCCAGCAGTAGCGCGGGAATAGCTAACTATGGCTACACCTTC
CASSSAGIANYGYTF
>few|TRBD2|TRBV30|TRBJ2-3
TGTGCCTGGAGTCTACCCGGGGGGGCAGATACGCAGTATTTT
CAWSLPGGADTQYF